This T cell receptor (beta chain) was found in a study of post-analysis software for immune sequencing data. Findings and limits, study-wide: Patients showed TRBV5-6, TRBV5-1 and TRBV20-1 among about five TRBV segments more frequent than in controls.

Only a few counts were recorded for this clonotype. Its antigen is unidentified. Unique molecular identifiers had been added to the TCR beta cDNA libraries. The T cell input of roughly 0.95 to 10 million gave about half a million cDNA molecules. TCRdb used MiXCR to reprocess the PCR reads, holding one entry per CDR3 protein. This table has 740,000 or so distinct CDR3 sequences, roughly 50% appearing once. The CDR3 is 18 amino acids. Trimming removed 6 bases from V and 2 bases from J; junction bases left unmatched: 13. CDR1 is MNHEY and CDR2 is SMNVEV in the germline V gene (reference sequence). V gene TRBV27 combines with J gene TRBJ2-6; 7 nucleotides align to TRBD1. This receptor was identified in a girl between 5 and 17 years old with multiple sclerosis. The sample consisted of blood. CDR3 amino acids: CASSRPPGGRAGANVLTF. DNA of the CDR3: TGTGCCAGCAGCAGGCCGCCAGGGGGAAGAGCTGGGGCCAACGTCCTGACTTTC.